The next 8 T cell receptor beta chains were all read from a single sample in a study of T-cell reconstitution after alpha-beta-depleted transplantation in children. Preparation of the TCRbeta library used unique molecular identifiers. One entry per CDR3 protein results from TCRdb running MiXCR on the PCR reads. The sample records about 200,000 distinct CDR3 sequences, under 8.5% being singletons. The material was PBMCs, obtained before TCRalphabeta/CD19-depleted stem cell transplant. Receptors originate from a boy aged 2 to 9 with acute lymphoblastic leukemia, due to receive a stem cell transplant.

This clonotype was counted a few times. In nucleotides, the CDR3 is TGTGCCACCAGCAGCGGACAGGGCTACGAGCAGTACTTC. Translating gives CATSSGQGYEQYF. The chain couples TRBV15 to TRBJ2-7, with TRBD1 matching 8 bases. V shed 3 bases, J shed 3 bases, and the junction held 1 base outside the gene matches. CDR3 size: 13 residues. The germline V gene has CDR1 LNHNV and CDR2 YYDKDF (reference sequence).

This clonotype was recorded a few times. The V gene is TRBV28, the J gene TRBJ2-7; D tentatively reads TRBD1 or TRBD2 (6 bases each). The V gene's germline CDR1 is MDHEN and CDR2 SYDVKM. This CDR3 has 16 amino acids. The ends were cut back, 5 bases at V and 5 bases at J, with 22 bases in the middle. Here the CDR3 DNA reads TGTGCCAGCAGTCCCCATAAGGGGGGCGGAGGGGACGAGCAGTACTTC. Its protein product is CASSPHKGGGGDEQYF.

This clonotype showed up many times. V usage is TRBV5-1 and J usage is TRBJ2-7, with D possibly TRBD1 on 5 matching bases. Trimming removed 4 bases at V and 0 bases at J, with 14 bases between. Germline lookup yields CDR1 SGHRS and CDR2 YFSETQ. There are 15 residues in the CDR3. As DNA, the CDR3 is TGCGCCAGCAGCCCGAGACAGATTAGCTCCTACGAGCAGTACTTC. Translation: CASSPRQISSYEQYF.

This chain connects TRBV11-2 to TRBJ2-1; 7 nucleotides align to TRBD2. The CDR3 runs 15 residues. Germline-derived CDR1 and CDR2 are SGHAT and FQNNGV. The V and J ends lost 2 bases and 7 bases, in that order; junction bases with no gene match: 8. CDR3 nucleotides: TGTGCCAGCAGCTTACGGCGGGGGTCCGGGAATGAGCAGTTCTTC. Protein product: CASSLRRGSGNEQFF.

This clonotype was detected many times. The rearrangement uses TRBV7-2 and TRBJ2-1; 10 bases fit TRBD2. The CDR3 runs to 16 residues. The germline gives CDR1 SGHTA, CDR2 FQGNSA. J was trimmed by 7 bases and V by 2 bases; bases with no gene match: 8. CDR3 bases: TGTGCCAGCAGCTTAAGAGGAGCGGGGGGGGTTAATGAGCAGTTCTTC. Encoded protein: CASSLRGAGGVNEQFF.

This clonotype came up many times. The rearrangement uses TRBV20-1 and TRBJ2-7; D is possibly TRBD1 or TRBD2 (5 bases each). V was cut by 6 bases and J by 5 bases, with 17 bases left in between. The CDR3 is 13 residues long. Germline V gene data show CDR1 as DFQATT and CDR2 as SNEGSKA (reference sequence). The CDR3 here is CSALGTPGDEQYF. CDR3 bases: TGCAGTGCCCTTGGGACCCCCGGAGACGAGCAGTACTTC.

At least ten counts were recorded for this clonotype. The V gene is TRBV10-3, the J gene TRBJ2-7; 8 nucleotides match TRBD2. CDR3 length equals 15 residues. With 0 bases clipped from V and 1 base from J, the junction kept 2 bases outside the gene matches. CDR1 is ENHRY, CDR2 SYGVKD, per germline. The CDR3 reads CAISESSGGSYEQYF. In nucleotides, the CDR3 is TGTGCCATCAGTGAGTCGAGCGGGGGATCCTACGAGCAGTACTTC.

The chain recombines TRBV12-3 or TRBV12-4 with TRBJ1-2; a weak D match, TRBD1 (6 bases). This CDR3 comprises 13 residues. Between the trimmed V and J ends, which lost 3 bases and 5 bases, there was a span of 10 bases. The CDR3 sequence: CASSFRTGYGYTF. The DNA for the CDR3 is TGTGCCAGCAGTTTTCGCACAGGGTATGGCTACACCTTC.